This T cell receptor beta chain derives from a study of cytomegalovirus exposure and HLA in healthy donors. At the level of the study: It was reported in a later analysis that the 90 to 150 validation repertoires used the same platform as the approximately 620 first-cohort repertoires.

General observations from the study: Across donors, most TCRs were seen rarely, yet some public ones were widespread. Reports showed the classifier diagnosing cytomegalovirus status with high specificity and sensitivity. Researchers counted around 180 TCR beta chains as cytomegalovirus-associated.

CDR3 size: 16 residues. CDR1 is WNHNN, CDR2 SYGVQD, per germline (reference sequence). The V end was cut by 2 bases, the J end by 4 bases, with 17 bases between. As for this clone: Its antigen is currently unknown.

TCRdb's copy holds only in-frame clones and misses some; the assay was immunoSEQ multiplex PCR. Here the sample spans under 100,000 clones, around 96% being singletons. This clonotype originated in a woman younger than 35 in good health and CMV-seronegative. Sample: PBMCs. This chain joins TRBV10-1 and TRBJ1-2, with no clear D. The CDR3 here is CASSEPGLGSGYGYTF. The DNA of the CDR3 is TGCGCCAGCAGTGAGCCCGGACTCGGCTCAGGCTATGGCTACACCTTC.